This passage covers 16 T cell receptor beta chains from one sample sequenced in a study of Graves' ophthalmopathy and Graves' hyperthyroidism. RNA transcripts provided the template for amplifying TCR beta CDR3 regions. HTBI primers primed a first-round RT-PCR, and a second-round multiplex PCR followed. TCRdb reprocessed the multiplex PCR reads via MiXCR and lists one record per CDR3 protein. The sample has 650,000 to 900,000 distinct CDR3 sequences, approximately 40% seen once. Sequencing used peripheral blood. These TCRs come from an adult man with Graves' ophthalmopathy.

This clonotype came up many times. This chain links TRBV19 with TRBJ1-5; D might be TRBD1 (5 bases). The CDR3 consists of 13 residues. V lost 7 bases to trimming and J lost 4 bases, with 11 bases between them. In germline, CDR1 is LNHDA, CDR2 SQIVND (reference sequence). The CDR3 coding sequence is TGTGCCAGTAAGGGGCGGGGGAATCAGCCCCAGCATTTT. Residues: CASKGRGNQPQHF.

This clonotype was counted ten times or more. The chain joins TRBV19 to TRBJ1-4; D not resolved. The V gene's germline CDR1 is LNHDA and CDR2 SQIVND (reference sequence). V gave up 9 bases and J gave up 2 bases, with 13 bases separating them. The CDR3 covers 14 residues. The CDR3 here is CASGSRRTNEKLFF. The DNA of the CDR3 is TGTGCCAGCGGTTCCAGACGGACTAATGAAAAACTGTTTTTT.

This clonotype was detected many times. The V gene is TRBV7-2, the J gene TRBJ1-1; D is unclear. Germline CDR1 SGHTA, CDR2 FQGNSA. There are 16 residues in the CDR3. Trimming pared 4 bases from V and 3 bases from J, leaving 18 bases between. The CDR3 region is CASSSGRSFEDTEAFF. The CDR3 DNA reads as TGTGCCAGCAGCTCCGGACGGTCGTTTGAGGACACTGAAGCTTTCTTT.

Notes on this clonotype: One base away lies a much larger clone, so this may be a sequencing read error. The V and J genes are TRBV29-1 and TRBJ2-7; D is undetermined. This CDR3 comprises 11 residues. The V gene's germline CDR1 is SQVTM and CDR2 ANQGSEA. V was trimmed by 7 bases and J by 6 bases, leaving 13 bases between them. The CDR3 sequence: CSASLHGEQYF. CDR3 sequence (DNA): TGCAGCGCCTCATTACATGGCGAGCAGTACTTC.

This clonotype was seen once. The chain uses TRBV11-2 and TRBJ2-2, with TRBD1 matching over 10 bases. Germline CDR1 and CDR2: SGHAT and FQNNGV. CDR3 size: 20 residues. Losses at the gene ends were 3 bases for V and 0 bases for J; bases not matched to a gene: 13. CDR3 DNA sequence: TGTGCCAGCAGCTTTAAAACCGGGACAGGGGCTTTATCGAACACCGGGGAGCTGTTTTTT. As protein: CASSFKTGTGALSNTGELFF. Drawing the rest from reference TRBV11-2 and TRBJ2-2, the complete variable domain is EAGVAQSPRYKIIEKRQSVAFWCNPISGHATLYWYQQILGQGPKLLIQFQNNGVVDDSQLPKDRFSAERLKGVDSTLKIQPAKLEDSAVYLCASSFKTGTGALSNTGELFFGEGSRLTVL.

In this sample, this clonotype turned up many times. The V and J genes are TRBV7-2 and TRBJ2-7, with a tentative D call TRBD2 (5 bases). V was shortened by 6 bases and J by 6 bases, with 12 bases between the two germline ends. This CDR3 is built from 12 residues. The germline V gene encodes CDR1 SGHTA and CDR2 FQGNSA. DNA for the CDR3: TGTGCCAGCAGTCCCGTCCGGGGCGAGCAGTACTTC. Translated: CASSPVRGEQYF.

This chain uses TRBV25-1 with TRBJ2-2; either TRBD1 or TRBD2 may fit D (5 bases each). CDR3 length: 17 residues. V was trimmed by 4 bases and J by 6 bases, leaving 21 bases between them. CDR1 MGHDK and CDR2 SYGVNS come from the germline V gene. The CDR3 region is CASSALTGTPEAGELFF. In DNA form, the CDR3 reads TGTGCCAGCAGTGCTTTAACCGGGACCCCCGAGGCCGGGGAGCTGTTTTTT.

The chain uses TRBV7-9 and TRBJ2-2; unclear D gene. Trimming took 1 base from V and 4 from J, leaving 10 bases between them. This CDR3 is built from 15 residues. Germline V lookup: CDR1 SEHNR, CDR2 FQNEAQ (reference sequence). The DNA of the CDR3 is TGTGCCAGCAGCTTAGATGGAAAGAGCACCGGGGAGCTGTTTTTT. Its translation: CASSLDGKSTGELFF.

In regard to this clonotype: Possible read error: a much larger clone is one base away. It is likely a read error, because the conserved phenylalanine at the end of the CDR3 is missing. The chain employs TRBV12-3 or TRBV12-4 and TRBJ2-5, with D possibly TRBD2 on 5 matching bases. The CDR3 is 12 residues long. The CDR3 sequence: CASAFGEETQYC. DNA of the CDR3: TGTGCTAGTGCCTTCGGGGAAGAGACCCAGTACTGC.

Worth noting for this clonotype: This sequence is one base from a far larger clone and is likely a read error. The chain recombines TRBV7-9 with TRBJ2-5; tentatively, D is TRBD1 (7 bases). Germline CDR1 and CDR2: SEHNR and FQNEAQ (reference sequence). CDR3 length: 14 amino acids. The chain's CDR3 is CASSVGGGQETHYF. For the CDR3, the DNA is TGTGCCAGCAGCGTAGGAGGGGGCCAAGAGACCCACTACTTC. Combining the CDR3 with reference TRBV7-9 and TRBJ2-5 gives the whole variable domain DTGVSQNPRHKITKRGQNVTFRCDPISEHNRLYWYRQTLGQGPEFLTYFQNEAQLEKSRLLSDRFSAERPKGSFSTLEIQRTEQGDSAMYLCASSVGGGQETHYFGPGTRLLVL.

This clonotype was counted between two and nine times. This chain joins TRBV11-1 and TRBJ1-1; TRBD1 might be the D (6 bases). The CDR3 is 15 residues long. CDR1 SGHAT and CDR2 FQDESV come from the germline V gene (reference sequence). V gave up 1 base and J gave up 3 bases, with 12 bases separating them. The CDR3: CASSLEVRGYTEAFF. The DNA for the CDR3 is TGTGCCAGCAGCTTAGAGGTGAGGGGGTACACTGAAGCTTTCTTT.

The chain links TRBV15 to TRBJ1-2, with unresolved D. V lost 3 bases, J lost 8 bases, and 10 bases lay in between. Germline lookup yields CDR1 LNHNV and CDR2 YYDKDF (reference sequence). The CDR3 covers 12 residues. For the CDR3, the DNA is TGTGCCACCAGCAGCTATCTGGGGGGCTACACCTTC. This encodes CATSSYLGGYTF.

This clonotype was observed a handful of times. The rearrangement uses TRBV2 and TRBJ2-3, with D perhaps TRBD1 or TRBD2 (5 bases each). The length of the CDR3 is 13 residues. Germline V lookup: CDR1 SNHLY, CDR2 FYNNEI. V lost 3 bases and J lost 4, with 8 bases in between. This CDR3 reads CASSEGVADTQYF. In DNA, the CDR3 is TGTGCCAGCAGTGAGGGGGTAGCAGATACGCAGTATTTT.

The chain employs TRBV29-1 and TRBJ2-3; 9 positions match TRBD2. Trimming cost V 3 bases and J 1 base; bases outside gene matches: 11. The germline V gene has CDR1 SQVTM and CDR2 ANQGSEA. CDR3 size: 17 residues. DNA for the CDR3: TGCAGCGTTGATGTGGCGGGGGGGCCGACCGGCACAGATACGCAGTATTTT. This translates into CSVDVAGGPTGTDTQYF.

This sequence joins TRBV10-2 and TRBJ2-3; 13 bases are shared with TRBD2. Germline-derived CDR1 and CDR2 are WSHSY and SAAADI. With V trimmed by 6 bases and J by 0 bases, 3 bases remained unmatched. The CDR3 totals 16 residues. CDR3 coding DNA: TGCGCCAGCAGCGGGACTAGCGGGGCTAGCACAGATACGCAGTATTTT. The encoded protein is CASSGTSGASTDTQYF.

This sequence joins TRBV4-3 and TRBJ1-2; tentative D call: TRBD1 (6 bases). The CDR3 is made up of 13 amino acids. The germline gives CDR1 LGHNA, CDR2 YSLEER. V lost 1 base and J 6 bases, leaving 9 bases between the germline ends. This CDR3 is CASSQVNRDGYTF. Written as DNA, the CDR3 is TGCGCCAGCAGCCAAGTGAACAGGGATGGCTACACCTTC.